Listed below are T cell receptor beta chains from one sample, sequenced in a study of blood T cell repertoires in COVID-19. This table comes from immunoSEQ multiplex PCR, and its TCRdb copy is limited to in-frame clones, with some not included. The sample records about 230,000 clones, 65% to 85% being singletons. Sequencing was carried out using peripheral blood. The receptors stem from a woman aged 25 to 45 with COVID-19, enrolled during active disease. Each CDR3 is given with its conserved first and last residue. A D gene is named only where the DNA matches it firmly. Expanded clones get a size class; other rows say once, few or many, or leave the size out.

J: TRBJ1-3; V: TRBV6-2/TRBV6-3; size: .; D: .; CDR3: CASSPGRGRPGNTIYF; DNA: TGTGCCAGCAGCCCCGGGAGGGGAAGGCCTGGAAACACCATATATTTT
J: TRBJ2-2; V: TRBV28; size: .; D: .; CDR3: CASKLGQANTGELFF; DNA: TGTGCCAGCAAACTTGGACAAGCGAACACCGGGGAGCTGTTTTTT
J: TRBJ1-2; V: TRBV7-3; size: .; D: TRBD1; CDR3: CASSTGANYGYTF; DNA: TGTGCCAGCTCGACAGGGGCGAACTATGGCTACACCTTC
J: TRBJ2-1; V: TRBV6-2/TRBV6-3; size: .; D: TRBD1; CDR3: CASSSPGQGRRGLFF; DNA: TGTGCCAGCAGTTCGCCGGGACAGGGTCGCAGGGGGCTGTTCTTC
J: TRBJ1-1; V: TRBV5-8; size: .; D: TRBD1; CDR3: CASRGTGEGPEAFF; DNA: TGTGCCAGCAGAGGGACAGGGGAAGGTCCTGAAGCTTTCTTT
J: TRBJ2-5; V: TRBV9; size: .; D: TRBD1; CDR3: CASSVEGATQETQYF; DNA: TGTGCCAGCAGCGTAGAGGGGGCGACTCAAGAGACCCAGTACTTC
J: TRBJ2-5; V: TRBV3-1/TRBV3-2; size: .; D: TRBD2; CDR3: CASSQPRSLAGGPSDETQYF; DNA: TGTGCCAGCAGCCAACCCAGAAGTCTAGCGGGGGGGCCTTCGGATGAGACCCAGTACTTC
J: TRBJ1-3; V: TRBV10-3; size: .; D: .; CDR3: CAISESSGAGNTIYF; DNA: TGTGCCATCAGTGAGTCGTCAGGGGCTGGAAACACCATATATTTT
J: TRBJ1-5; V: TRBV6-6; size: .; D: TRBD1; CDR3: CASRLQGSNQPQHF; DNA: TGTGCCAGCAGACTACAGGGGAGCAATCAGCCCCAGCATTTT
J: TRBJ1-1; V: TRBV24-1; size: .; D: .; CDR3: CATTNEGNTEAFF; DNA: TGTGCCACCACCAACGAGGGGAACACTGAAGCTTTCTTT
J: TRBJ2-3; V: TRBV7-3; size: .; D: .; CDR3: CASSLAGGTDTQYF; DNA: TGTGCCAGCAGCTTAGCCGGGGGCACAGATACGCAGTATTTT
J: TRBJ2-6; V: TRBV21-1; size: .; D: .; CDR3: CANLSSGQSGGVILLTF; DNA: TGTGCCAACCTTTCCTCCGGACAGAGTGGGGGGGTCATCCTCCTGACTTTC
J: TRBJ1-1; V: TRBV11-3; size: few; D: .; CDR3: CASSLGPAFSTGEEAFF; DNA: TGTGCCAGCAGCTTAGGGCCTGCTTTCTCGACAGGAGAGGAGGCTTTCTTT
J: TRBJ2-7; V: TRBV6-2/TRBV6-3; size: .; D: TRBD2; CDR3: CASSPLGREGVTGQYF; DNA: TGTGCCAGCAGTCCCCTAGGGCGGGAGGGGGTTACGGGGCAGTACTTC
J: TRBJ1-3; V: TRBV5-1; size: .; D: .; CDR3: CASSLEGDPSGNTIYF; DNA: TGCGCCAGCAGCTTGGAGGGGGACCCCTCTGGAAACACCATATATTTT
J: TRBJ1-4; V: TRBV5-1; size: few; D: .; CDR3: CASSIDNLDEKLFF; DNA: TGCGCCAGCAGCATCGACAATTTGGATGAAAAACTGTTTTTT
J: TRBJ2-7; V: TRBV7-8; size: .; D: TRBD2; CDR3: CASSPTGTSGSIYEQYF; DNA: TGTGCCAGCAGCCCCACCGGGACTAGCGGGTCTATCTACGAGCAGTACTTC
J: TRBJ2-2; V: TRBV2; size: few; D: TRBD2; CDR3: CASGLAGNTGELFF; DNA: TGTGCCAGTGGACTAGCGGGGAACACCGGGGAGCTGTTTTTT
J: TRBJ1-1; V: TRBV11-3; size: once; D: .; CDR3: CASSLGRLWSLDTEAFF; DNA: TGTGCCAGCAGCTTGGGGAGGCTCTGGTCGTTGGACACTGAAGCTTTCTTT
J: TRBJ1-2; V: TRBV19; size: few; D: .; CDR3: CASSTPGNYGYTF; DNA: TGTGCCAGTAGTACCCCAGGGAACTATGGCTACACCTTC
J: TRBJ2-5; V: TRBV2; size: .; D: .; CDR3: CASSVDRGGETQYF; DNA: TGTGCCAGCAGTGTCGACAGGGGAGGGGAGACCCAGTACTTC
J: TRBJ2-5; V: TRBV3-1/TRBV3-2; size: .; D: TRBD2; CDR3: CASSHGTRTQTQYF; DNA: TGTGCCAGCAGCCATGGGACTAGGACGCAGACCCAGTACTTC
J: TRBJ2-2; V: TRBV27; size: .; D: TRBD2; CDR3: CASSLSSGLAAGELFF; DNA: TGTGCCAGCAGTTTATCGTCGGGACTAGCGGCCGGGGAGCTGTTTTTT
J: TRBJ1-5; V: TRBV19; size: .; D: .; CDR3: CASSTSRQAFSQPQHF; DNA: TGTGCCAGTAGTACCTCCCGGCAGGCTTTCTCTCAGCCCCAGCATTTT
J: TRBJ2-1; V: TRBV5-1; size: .; D: TRBD2; CDR3: CASSLVGSGSSYNEQFF; DNA: TGCGCCAGCAGCTTGGTGGGTAGCGGGAGCTCCTACAATGAGCAGTTCTTC
J: TRBJ2-2; V: TRBV6-2/TRBV6-3; size: few; D: .; CDR3: CASSYGADTGELFF; DNA: TGTGCCAGCAGTTACGGGGCCGACACCGGGGAGCTGTTTTTT
J: TRBJ1-1; V: TRBV4-3; size: .; D: .; CDR3: CASSQGRSGSGNWNEAFF; DNA: TGCGCCAGCAGCCAAGGGAGATCAGGATCAGGGAATTGGAATGAAGCTTTCTTT
J: TRBJ1-6; V: TRBV10-3; size: .; D: TRBD1; CDR3: CAIKKGADSPLHF; DNA: TGTGCCATCAAGAAGGGGGCGGATTCACCCCTCCACTTT
J: TRBJ2-1; V: TRBV12-3/TRBV12-4; size: .; D: .; CDR3: CASSRGPYNEQFF; DNA: TGTGCCAGCAGCCGCGGCCCCTACAATGAGCAGTTCTTC
J: TRBJ2-2; V: TRBV5-1; size: few; D: .; CDR3: CASADLSGGHGELFF; DNA: TGCGCCAGCGCCGATTTGAGTGGGGGACACGGGGAGCTGTTTTTT
J: TRBJ1-2; V: TRBV5-6; size: .; D: .; CDR3: CASSSDSVYGYTF; DNA: TGTGCCAGCAGCTCTGACAGCGTCTATGGCTACACCTTC
J: TRBJ2-3; V: TRBV4-3; size: .; D: .; CDR3: CASSQLTGDTQYF; DNA: TGCGCCAGCAGCCAACTGACTGGCGATACGCAGTATTTT